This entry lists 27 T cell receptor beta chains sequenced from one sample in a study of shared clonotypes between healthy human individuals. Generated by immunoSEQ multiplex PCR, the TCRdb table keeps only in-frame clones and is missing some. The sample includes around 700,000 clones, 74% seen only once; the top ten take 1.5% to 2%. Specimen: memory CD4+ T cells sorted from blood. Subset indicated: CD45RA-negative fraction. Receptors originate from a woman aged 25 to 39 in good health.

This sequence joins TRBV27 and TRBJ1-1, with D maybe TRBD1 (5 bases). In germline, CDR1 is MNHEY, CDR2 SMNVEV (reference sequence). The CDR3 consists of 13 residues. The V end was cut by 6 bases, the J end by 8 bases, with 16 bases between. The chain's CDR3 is CASRYQIRVEAFF. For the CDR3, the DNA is TGTGCCAGCAGATATCAGATCAGGGTCGAAGCTTTCTTT.

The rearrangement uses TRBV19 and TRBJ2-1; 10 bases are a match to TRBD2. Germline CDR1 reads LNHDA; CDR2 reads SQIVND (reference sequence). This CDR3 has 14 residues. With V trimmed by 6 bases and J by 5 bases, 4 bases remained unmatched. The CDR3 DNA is TGTGCCAGTAGCGGGACTAGCGTCGACAATGAGCAGTTCTTC. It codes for CASSGTSVDNEQFF.

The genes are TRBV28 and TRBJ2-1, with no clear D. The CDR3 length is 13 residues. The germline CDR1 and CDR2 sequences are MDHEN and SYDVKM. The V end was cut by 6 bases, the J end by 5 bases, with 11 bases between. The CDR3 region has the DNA TGTGCCAGCAGGGCTACAGCCAACAATGAGCAGTTCTTC. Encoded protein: CASRATANNEQFF.

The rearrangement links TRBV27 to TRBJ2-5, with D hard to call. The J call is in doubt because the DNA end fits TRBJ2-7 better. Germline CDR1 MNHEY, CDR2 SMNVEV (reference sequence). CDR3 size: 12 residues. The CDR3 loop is CASSSQALEQYF. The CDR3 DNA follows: TGTGCCAGCAGCTCTCAGGCACTCGAGCAGTACTTC.

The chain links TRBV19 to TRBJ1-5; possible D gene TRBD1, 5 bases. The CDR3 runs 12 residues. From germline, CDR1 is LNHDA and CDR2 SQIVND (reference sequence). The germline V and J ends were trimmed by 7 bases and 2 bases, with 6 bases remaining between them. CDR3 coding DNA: TGTGCCAGTACGGGGGGCAATCAGCCCCAGCATTTT. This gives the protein CASTGGNQPQHF.

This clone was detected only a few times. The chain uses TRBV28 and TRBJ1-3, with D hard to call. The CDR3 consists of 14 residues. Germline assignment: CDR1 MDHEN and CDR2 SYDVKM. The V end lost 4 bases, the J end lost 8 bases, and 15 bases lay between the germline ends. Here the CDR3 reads CASSSRDAGYTIYF. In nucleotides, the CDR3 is TGTGCCAGCAGTTCAAGGGATGCCGGCTACACCATATATTTT.

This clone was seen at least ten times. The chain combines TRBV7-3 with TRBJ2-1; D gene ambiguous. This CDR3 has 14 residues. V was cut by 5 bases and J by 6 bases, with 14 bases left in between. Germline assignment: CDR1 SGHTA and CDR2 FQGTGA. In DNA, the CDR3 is TGTGCCAGCAGCCCATCGGCTAGGATCAATGAGCAGTTCTTC. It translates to CASSPSARINEQFF.

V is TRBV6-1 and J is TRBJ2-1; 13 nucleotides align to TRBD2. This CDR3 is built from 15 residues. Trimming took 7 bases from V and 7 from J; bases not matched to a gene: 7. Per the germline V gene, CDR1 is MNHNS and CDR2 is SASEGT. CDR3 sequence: CASTGLAGVGNEQFF. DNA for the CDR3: TGTGCCAGCACAGGACTAGCGGGAGTAGGTAATGAGCAGTTCTTC.

The CDR3 coding sequence is TGCGCCAGCAGTGATGTGGGGAGCACTGAAGCTTTCTTT. Protein product: CASSDVGSTEAFF. The gene calls are TRBV10-2 and TRBJ1-1; D unresolved. Germline V gene sequence: CDR1 WSHSY, CDR2 SAAADI. This CDR3 contains 13 residues. The V and J ends lost 3 bases and 4 bases respectively, with 9 bases between them.

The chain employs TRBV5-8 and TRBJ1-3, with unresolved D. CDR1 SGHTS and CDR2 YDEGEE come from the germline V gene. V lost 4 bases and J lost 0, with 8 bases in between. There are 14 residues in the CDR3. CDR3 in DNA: TGTGCCAGCAGCCGCAGGAGCTCTGGAAACACCATATATTTT. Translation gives CASSRRSSGNTIYF.

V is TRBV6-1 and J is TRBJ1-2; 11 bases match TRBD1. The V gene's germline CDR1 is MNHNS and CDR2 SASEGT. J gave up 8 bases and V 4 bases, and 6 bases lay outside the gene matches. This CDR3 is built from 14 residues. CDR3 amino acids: CASSAGQGAWGYTF. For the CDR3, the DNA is TGTGCCAGCAGTGCCGGACAGGGGGCGTGGGGCTACACCTTC.

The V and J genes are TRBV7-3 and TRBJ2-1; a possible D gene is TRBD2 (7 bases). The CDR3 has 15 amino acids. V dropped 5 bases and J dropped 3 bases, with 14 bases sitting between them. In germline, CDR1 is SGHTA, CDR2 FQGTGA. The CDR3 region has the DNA TGTGCCAGCAGCCTAGGGGGAGGGGTCTACAATGAGCAGTTCTTC. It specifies CASSLGGGVYNEQFF.

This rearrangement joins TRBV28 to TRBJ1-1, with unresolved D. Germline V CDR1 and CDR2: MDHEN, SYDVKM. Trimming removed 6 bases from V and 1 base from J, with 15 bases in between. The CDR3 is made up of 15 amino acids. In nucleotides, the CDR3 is TGTGCCAGCAGCTCAAGCACCATTGGGAACACTGAAGCTTTCTTT. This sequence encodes CASSSSTIGNTEAFF.

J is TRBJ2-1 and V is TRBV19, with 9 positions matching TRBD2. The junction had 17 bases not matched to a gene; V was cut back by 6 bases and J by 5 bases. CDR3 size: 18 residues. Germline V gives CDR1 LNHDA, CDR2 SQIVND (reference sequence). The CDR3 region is CASSHSQLTSGRHNEQFF. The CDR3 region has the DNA TGTGCCAGTAGCCATTCCCAATTGACTAGCGGACGACACAATGAGCAGTTCTTC.

CDR3 protein: CASSLTDTKAEQYF. For the CDR3, the DNA is TGTGCCAGCTCGCTGACAGATACTAAGGCGGAGCAGTACTTC. The V call is TRBV18, the J call TRBJ2-7, with D possibly TRBD1 on 5 matching bases. The germline gives CDR1 KGHSH, CDR2 LQKENI. V was pared by 6 bases and J by 7 bases, with 19 bases between. The CDR3 runs 14 residues.

In nucleotides, the CDR3 is TGTGCCAGCAGCTCTCTCGACAGGGGGACTGAAGCTTTCTTT. It encodes CASSSLDRGTEAFF. The V and J genes are TRBV5-6 and TRBJ1-1, with TRBD1 identical over 9 bases. With V trimmed by 3 bases and J by 5 bases, 5 bases remained unmatched. Germline V gene lookup returns CDR1 SGHDT and CDR2 YYEEEE. The CDR3 is made up of 14 amino acids.

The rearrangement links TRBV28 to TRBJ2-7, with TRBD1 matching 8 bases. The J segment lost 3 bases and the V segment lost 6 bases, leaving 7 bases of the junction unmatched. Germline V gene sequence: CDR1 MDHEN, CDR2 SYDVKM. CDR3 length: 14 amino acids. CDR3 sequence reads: CASRPDRGIYEQYF. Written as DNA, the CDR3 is TGTGCCAGCAGACCCGACAGGGGAATCTACGAGCAGTACTTC.

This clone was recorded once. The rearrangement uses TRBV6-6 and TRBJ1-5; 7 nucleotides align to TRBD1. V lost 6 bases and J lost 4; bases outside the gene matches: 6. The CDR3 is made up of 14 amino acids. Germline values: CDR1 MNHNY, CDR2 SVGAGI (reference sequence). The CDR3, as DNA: TGTGCCAGCAGCCGGGACAGATCAAATCAGCCCCAGCATTTT. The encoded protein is CASSRDRSNQPQHF.

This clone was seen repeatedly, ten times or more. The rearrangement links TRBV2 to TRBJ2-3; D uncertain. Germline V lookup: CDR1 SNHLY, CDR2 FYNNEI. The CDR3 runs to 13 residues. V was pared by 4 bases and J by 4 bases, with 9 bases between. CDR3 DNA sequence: TGTGCCAGCAGTGCCTCGGATTCAGATACGCAGTATTTT. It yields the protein CASSASDSDTQYF.

The CDR3 bases are TGCGCCAGCAGTCCGATGGGGGATGGCTACACCTTC. It translates to CASSPMGDGYTF. V and J are TRBV10-2 and TRBJ1-2; D might be TRBD1 (5 bases). CDR1 and CDR2 (germline): WSHSY, SAAADI. V was shortened by 5 bases and J by 6 bases, with 10 bases between the two germline ends. This CDR3 is built from 12 residues.

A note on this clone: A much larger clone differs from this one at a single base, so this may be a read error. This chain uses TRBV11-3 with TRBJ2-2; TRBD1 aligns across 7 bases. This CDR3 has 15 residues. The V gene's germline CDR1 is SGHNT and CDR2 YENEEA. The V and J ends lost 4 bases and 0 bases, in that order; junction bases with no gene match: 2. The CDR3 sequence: CASSYGTANTGELFF. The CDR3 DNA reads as TGTGCCAGCAGCTACGGGACAGCGAACACCGGGGAGCTGTTTTTT.

The CDR3 DNA reads as TGCGCCAGCAGCTCCCGCTCGGGACAGCTCCACAATGAGCAGTTCTTC. The encoded protein is CASSSRSGQLHNEQFF. This rearrangement joins TRBV5-1 to TRBJ2-1; TRBD1 agrees at 7 bases. With V trimmed by 3 bases and J by 5 bases, 11 bases remained unmatched. The CDR3 loop spans 16 amino acids. Germline CDR1 reads SGHRS; CDR2 reads YFSETQ.

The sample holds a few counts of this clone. CDR3 amino acids: CASSLPPRKSTIYF. In DNA form, the CDR3 reads TGTGCCAGCAGCTTACCCCCCCGTAAGTCCACCATATATTTT. This chain links TRBV7-6 with TRBJ1-3; D call uncertain. Germline CDR1 and CDR2: SGHVS and FNYEAQ. The CDR3 has 14 residues. V shed 2 bases and J shed 9 bases, with 14 bases lying between them.

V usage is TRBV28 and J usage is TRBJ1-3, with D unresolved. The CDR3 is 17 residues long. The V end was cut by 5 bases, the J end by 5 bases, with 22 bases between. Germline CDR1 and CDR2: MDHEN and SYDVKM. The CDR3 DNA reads TGTGCCAGCAGTGACTCTACGGGCCTCAAGGTTAGAAACACCATATATTTT. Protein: CASSDSTGLKVRNTIYF.

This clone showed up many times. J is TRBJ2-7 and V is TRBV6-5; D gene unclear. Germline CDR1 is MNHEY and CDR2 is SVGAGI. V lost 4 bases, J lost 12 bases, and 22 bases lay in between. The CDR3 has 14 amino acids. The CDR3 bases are TGTGCCAGCAGTTCAACCCTATCGGAGACACACTGGTACTTC. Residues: CASSSTLSETHWYF.

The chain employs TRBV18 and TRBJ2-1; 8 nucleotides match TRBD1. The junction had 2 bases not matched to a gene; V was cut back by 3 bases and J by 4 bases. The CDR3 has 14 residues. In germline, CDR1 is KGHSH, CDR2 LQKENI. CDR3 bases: TGTGCCAGCTCACCGAGACAGGGGTACAATGAGCAGTTCTTC. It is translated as CASSPRQGYNEQFF.

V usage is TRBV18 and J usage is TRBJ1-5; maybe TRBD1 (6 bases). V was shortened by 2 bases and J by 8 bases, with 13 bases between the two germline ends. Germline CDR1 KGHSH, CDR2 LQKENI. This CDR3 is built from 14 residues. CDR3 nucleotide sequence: TGTGCCAGCTCACCAAAAGGGGGGCTGAAGCCCCAGCATTTT. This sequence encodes CASSPKGGLKPQHF.